The T cell receptor (beta chain) described here comes from a study of OX40 agonist ivuxolimab in advanced cancers. About this clone itself: Its antigen is undetermined.

Whole-study findings and limits: Expanded clones belonging to CD8+ T cells outnumbered, on average, those of CD4+.

Only in-frame clones appear in the TCRdb table, and some are missing; sequencing was by immunoSEQ multiplex PCR. Among more than 85,000 clones, approximately 80% were seen once, and the ten largest hold almost 1.5%. Germline trimming cut 1 base from V and 6 bases from J; bases unmatched to any gene: 11. The CDR3 spans 16 residues. CDR1 and CDR2 from the germline V gene are KGHSH and LQKENI. Baseline, cycle 4 day 1, and cycle 7 day 1 were the blood sampling points. The V gene is TRBV18, the J gene TRBJ2-5; TRBD2 agrees at 7 bases. The material was CD4+ or CD8+ T cells sorted from blood, obtained in a trial of the OX40 agonist ivuxolimab. The receptor was derived from an adult with an advanced solid tumor such as melanoma, head and neck, liver or kidney cancer. CDR3 sequence (DNA): TGTGCCAGCTCACCACAGATGTCTAGCGGAAGGCAGACCCAGTACTTC. This encodes CASSPQMSSGRQTQYF.